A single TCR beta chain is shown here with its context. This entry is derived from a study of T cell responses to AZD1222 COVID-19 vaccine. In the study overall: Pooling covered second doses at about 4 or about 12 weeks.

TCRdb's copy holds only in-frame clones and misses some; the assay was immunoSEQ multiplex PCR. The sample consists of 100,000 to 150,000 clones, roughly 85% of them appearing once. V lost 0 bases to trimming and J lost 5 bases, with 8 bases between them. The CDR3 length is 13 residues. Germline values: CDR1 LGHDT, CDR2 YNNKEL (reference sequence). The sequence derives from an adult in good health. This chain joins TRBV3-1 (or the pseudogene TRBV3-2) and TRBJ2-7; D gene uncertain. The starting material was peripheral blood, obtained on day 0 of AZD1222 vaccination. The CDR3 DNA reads TGTGCCAGCAGCCAAGACCGATTCAACGAGCAGTACTTC. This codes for CASSQDRFNEQYF.